The 5 T cell receptor beta chains below all came from one sample that was sequenced in a study of T-cell memory formation after mild COVID-19. In TCRdb, the 5' RACE reads were re-called with MiXCR into one record per CDR3 protein. The repertoire consists of approximately 290,000 distinct CDR3 sequences, with around 19% occurring once and the leading ten covering 20% to 25%. The sample was PBMCs or a T cell subset sorted from them (not recorded which). The receptors originated from a man aged 18 to 30 who had mild COVID-19 (a few samples of this study predate the infection). Cell type and time point are not known.

This clonotype was seen ten or more times. The chain links TRBV5-1 to TRBJ2-1; either TRBD1 or TRBD2 may fit D (6 bases each). The CDR3 spans 15 residues. CDR1 is SGHRS and CDR2 is YFSETQ in the germline V gene. V shed 2 bases and J shed 5 bases, with 14 bases lying between them. CDR3 in DNA: TGCGCCAGCAGCTTCGGGGGCAGGGGTAACAATGAGCAGTTCTTC. Its protein is CASSFGGRGNNEQFF.

The chain employs TRBV6-5 and TRBJ1-2; 10 positions agree with TRBD1. Germline CDR1 is MNHEY and CDR2 is SVGAGI. With 8 bases clipped from V and 3 bases from J, the junction kept 12 bases outside the gene matches. The CDR3 sequence is 16 residues long. The DNA for the CDR3 is TGTGCCAGCGGAAATGACAGGGGGCGGCTAGACTATGGCTACACCTTC. Amino acid sequence: CASGNDRGRLDYGYTF.

The rearrangement uses TRBV5-1 and TRBJ2-3; D tentatively reads TRBD1 or TRBD2 (5 bases each). V was clipped by 9 bases and J by 0 bases, with 14 bases between them. Germline V lookup: CDR1 SGHRS, CDR2 YFSETQ. There are 14 residues in the CDR3. In DNA form, the CDR3 reads TGCGCCACCTCGCTGGGGGACAGCACAGATACGCAGTATTTT. Translating it yields CATSLGDSTDTQYF.

The V gene is TRBV4-3, the J gene TRBJ1-4, with D uncertain. This CDR3 is built from 16 residues. V lost 1 base, J lost 8 bases, and 17 bases lay in between. CDR1 is LGHNA, CDR2 YSLEER, per germline. The CDR3 nucleotides read TGCGCCAGCAGCCAAGGTCTCGGAGTGGGAGAGGAAAAACTGTTTTTT. It codes for CASSQGLGVGEEKLFF.

In its sample, this clonotype was seen a few times. This chain links TRBV27 with TRBJ1-2; 7 bases are a match to TRBD1. The germline V gene encodes CDR1 MNHEY and CDR2 SMNVEV (reference sequence). V shed 5 bases and J 4 bases; nucleotides not matched to a gene: 10. The CDR3 covers 15 residues. The CDR3 nucleotides are TGTGCCAGCAGTCCTAAGACAGGGCTTGGCTATGGCTACACCTTC. Its protein product is CASSPKTGLGYGYTF.